The TCR beta chain described here comes from a study of blood T cells in healthy people across ages. Study-wide points: Long-lived donors exceeded aged donors in naive CD4+ cells and diversity. Roughly linear declines in TCR beta diversity per million T cells occurred with age.

Details on this clonotype: The antigen is not known.

Trimming removed 5 bases from V and 5 bases from J, with 19 bases in between. The CDR3 length is 15 residues. CDR1 and CDR2 from the germline V gene are DFQATT and SNEGSKA (reference sequence). Using a J-beta primer mix together with a sample-barcoded 5' primer, a second PCR was run for roughly 7 to 12 cycles. Carrying 12 random nucleotides, a template-switch adaptor labeled each individual cDNA molecule. TCRdb ran MiXCR on the 5' RACE reads and lists one entry per CDR3 protein. Of 1.5 million to 2 million distinct CDR3 sequences in the sample, about 35% were seen once. The gene calls are TRBV20-1 and TRBJ2-1; D is possibly TRBD1 or TRBD2 (6 bases each). Sequencing was performed on blood. The sequence was obtained from a woman aged 25 to 39 in good health. The CDR3 protein is CSAPKGGPINNEQFF. DNA of the CDR3: TGCAGTGCTCCCAAAGGGGGGCCCATAAACAATGAGCAGTTCTTC.